This T cell receptor beta chain derives from a study of cytomegalovirus exposure and HLA in healthy donors. This clone was observed a single time. The antigen is unknown. Vbeta (60) and Jbeta (13) primers were used in the PCR. Repertoires were generated with immunoSEQ multiplex PCR, while TCRdb's copy carries only in-frame clones and drops some. The sample has roughly 140,000 clones, nearly 85% seen once. Study-level results: A prior analysis recorded that most TCR beta V segments were productive about 87% or about 30% of the time.

This CDR3 contains 16 residues. The germline V gene encodes CDR1 SQVTM and CDR2 ANQGSEA. J lost 3 bases, V lost 6 bases, and 9 bases had no gene match. Donors likely had unrecorded immune exposures despite being nominally healthy when sampled. Specimen: PBMCs. V usage is TRBV29-1 and J usage is TRBJ2-3, with 13 bases aligning to TRBD2. The receptor was isolated from a male donor in good health and CMV-seronegative. DNA of the CDR3: TGCAGCGTGTTTGGACTAGCGGGAGTAAGGACAGATACGCAGTATTTT. It translates to CSVFGLAGVRTDTQYF.